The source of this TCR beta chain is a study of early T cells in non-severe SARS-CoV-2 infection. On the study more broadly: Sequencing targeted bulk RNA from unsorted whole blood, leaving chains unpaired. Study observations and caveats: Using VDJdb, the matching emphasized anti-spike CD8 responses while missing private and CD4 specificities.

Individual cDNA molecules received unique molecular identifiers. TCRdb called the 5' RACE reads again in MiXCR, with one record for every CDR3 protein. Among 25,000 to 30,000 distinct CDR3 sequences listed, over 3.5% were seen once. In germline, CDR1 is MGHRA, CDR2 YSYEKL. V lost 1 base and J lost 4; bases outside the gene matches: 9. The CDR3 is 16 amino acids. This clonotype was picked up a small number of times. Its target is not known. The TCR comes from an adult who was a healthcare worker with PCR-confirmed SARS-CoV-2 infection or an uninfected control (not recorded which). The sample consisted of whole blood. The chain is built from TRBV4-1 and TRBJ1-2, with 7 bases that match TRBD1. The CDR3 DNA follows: TGCGCCAGCAGCCAAGTGGGGACAGCGGATTCCTATGGCTACACCTTC. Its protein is CASSQVGTADSYGYTF.